This T cell receptor beta chain was profiled in a study of shared clonotypes between healthy human individuals. Study-level background: Per donor, CD8 memory used one plate, CD8 naive used two, CD4 memory used three and CD4 naive used three.

Trimming removed 2 bases from V and 8 bases from J, with 6 bases in between. This CDR3 has 12 amino acids. Germline values: CDR1 LNHDA, CDR2 SQIVND (reference sequence). On this clone: At the DNA level, this CDR3 is encoded by other sequences in the same sample as well.

TCRdb's table, derived via immunoSEQ multiplex PCR, lists solely in-frame clones and lacks some. The sample lists 2 million to 2.5 million clones; 85% to 95% were seen once. J is TRBJ1-4 and V is TRBV19; weak D call: TRBD1 (6 bases). The sample consisted of naive CD4+ T cells from PBMCs. The subset: CD45RA+ positively selected. The sequence was collected from a man between 18 and 35 years old in good health. Some clones in this sample may be carry-over from other donors' samples. CDR3: CASSITGEKLFF. The CDR3 DNA reads TGTGCCAGTAGTATAACAGGGGAAAAACTGTTTTTT.